The rows below give T cell receptor beta chains drawn from one sample of a study of T cell changes during pregnancy in multiple sclerosis. Here immunoSEQ multiplex PCR was the method, and the copy in TCRdb shows in-frame clones only, minus some. The sample lists about 46,000 clones; 92% were seen once. The material was CD4+ T cells from peripheral blood mononuclear cells, obtained in the second trimester of pregnancy. The source of these receptors is a female donor in good health, enrolled as a control in a pregnancy study. Each CDR3 is given without its conserved first and last residue. Fields, in order: J gene, V gene, CDR3 protein.

J: TRBJ1-5; V: TRBV6-5; CDR3: ASSFNSNQPQH
J: TRBJ1-5; V: TRBV25-1; CDR3: ASSGGTGKKQPQH
J: TRBJ2-3; V: TRBV5-1; CDR3: ASSAGPTGFGADTQY
J: TRBJ2-7; V: TRBV5-5; CDR3: ASRRTGTETYEQY
J: TRBJ2-2; V: TRBV2; CDR3: ASRGGVANTGELF
J: TRBJ2-5; V: TRBV4-2; CDR3: ASSQPGLAGVETQY
J: TRBJ1-5; V: TRBV4-2; CDR3: ASSRARDSPQPQH
J: TRBJ2-4; V: TRBV5-1; CDR3: ASSLNTGAGDIQY
J: TRBJ2-7; V: TRBV10-3; CDR3: AISRTGGNSEQY
J: TRBJ2-2; V: TRBV7-3; CDR3: ASQDSGTGNTGELF
J: TRBJ1-1; V: TRBV9; CDR3: ASSATGRTEAF
J: TRBJ2-6; V: TRBV29-1; CDR3: SVSTGANVLT
J: TRBJ2-1; V: TRBV2; CDR3: ASSRDYTYNEQF
J: TRBJ1-1; V: TRBV19; CDR3: ASQARGETEAF
J: TRBJ2-2; V: TRBV4-1; CDR3: ASSHPAGAPTELF
J: TRBJ1-2; V: TRBV7-9; CDR3: ASSPADRAPNYGYT
J: TRBJ2-7; V: TRBV2; CDR3: ASSLETGVTLYEQY
J: TRBJ1-5; V: TRBV13; CDR3: ASSLGQGASQPQH
J: TRBJ1-5; V: TRBV2; CDR3: ASLDRERQPQH
J: TRBJ1-5; V: TRBV5-6; CDR3: ASSLGSRGYNQPQH
J: TRBJ2-3; V: TRBV11-3; CDR3: ASSLTTSTDTQY
J: TRBJ1-5; V: TRBV15; CDR3: ATSRDRGAGQPQH
J: TRBJ1-2; V: TRBV18; CDR3: ASSPVSGRYGYT
J: TRBJ2-7; V: TRBV27; CDR3: ASSLSRPGTGGYEQY
J: TRBJ2-1; V: TRBV11-2; CDR3: ASSFLAGGREQF
J: TRBJ2-1; V: TRBV5-5; CDR3: ASSETPGMAYNEQF
J: TRBJ2-3; V: TRBV4-2; CDR3: ASSQDQTFADTQY
J: TRBJ1-5; V: TRBV5-8; CDR3: ASSGQFNQPQH
J: TRBJ1-4; V: TRBV7-2; CDR3: ASSLVGTVEKLF
J: TRBJ2-3; V: TRBV5-1; CDR3: ASSLGLKRGAGGDTQY
J: TRBJ2-2; V: TRBV11-1; CDR3: ASSSTLAGGLNGELF
J: TRBJ2-3; V: TRBV4-3; CDR3: ASSQERTSRTQY
J: TRBJ1-2; V: TRBV28; CDR3: ASSLMTGGHGYT
J: TRBJ2-5; V: TRBV6-6; CDR3: ASSFNSGTRAETQY
J: TRBJ1-2; V: TRBV30; CDR3: ALDIPQGLAYGYT
J: TRBJ1-2; V: TRBV14; CDR3: ASSQESVRDGYT
J: TRBJ2-1; V: TRBV7-2; CDR3: ASRLTGTAYIEQF
J: TRBJ1-2; V: TRBV6-6; CDR3: ASSYSPSYGYT
J: TRBJ1-1; V: TRBV15; CDR3: ATSRDRVQGAGAF
J: TRBJ1-1; V: TRBV7-2; CDR3: ASSLARGTEAF
J: TRBJ1-2; V: TRBV7-2; CDR3: ASSLRGGGGYT
J: TRBJ1-1; V: TRBV27; CDR3: ASSLSARRLAGTEAF
J: TRBJ1-5; V: TRBV9; CDR3: ASSVGQAFNQPQH
J: TRBJ2-7; V: TRBV16; CDR3: ASSLNGGTDHAEQY
J: TRBJ1-3; V: TRBV6-5; CDR3: ASSYSVAGAGNTIY
J: TRBJ1-1; V: TRBV27; CDR3: ASSKSQGNTEAF
J: TRBJ1-6; V: TRBV19; CDR3: ASTTVGSSYNSPLH
J: TRBJ1-1; V: TRBV7-2; CDR3: ASSPGQVKGNTEAF
J: TRBJ1-5; V: TRBV6-5; CDR3: ASSYLGDQPQH
J: TRBJ1-5; V: TRBV11-2; CDR3: ASSPTRGGQPQH
J: TRBJ1-4; V: TRBV5-1; CDR3: ASSLTSSGEKLF
J: TRBJ1-2; V: TRBV7-2; CDR3: ASSSGQGIYGYT
J: TRBJ2-7; V: TRBV27; CDR3: ASRAPGVGGYEQY
J: TRBJ1-2; V: TRBV19; CDR3: ASSIVPGSSYGYT
J: TRBJ2-3; V: TRBV13; CDR3: ASSLGFLRPRSGQEGADTQY